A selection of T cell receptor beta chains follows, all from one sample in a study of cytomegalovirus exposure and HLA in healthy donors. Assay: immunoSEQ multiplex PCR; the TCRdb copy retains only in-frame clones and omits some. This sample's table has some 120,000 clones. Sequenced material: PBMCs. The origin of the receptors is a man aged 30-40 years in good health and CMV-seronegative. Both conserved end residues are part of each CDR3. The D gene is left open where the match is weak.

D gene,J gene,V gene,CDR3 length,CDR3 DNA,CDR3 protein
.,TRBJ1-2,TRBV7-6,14,TGTGCCAGCAGCCCCCAGGGGCAGAGCTATGGCTACACCTTC,CASSPQGQSYGYTF
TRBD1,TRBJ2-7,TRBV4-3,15,TGCGCCAGCAGCCAAAGGACAGGGGGCATCTACGAGCAGTACTTC,CASSQRTGGIYEQYF
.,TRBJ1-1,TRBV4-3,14,TGCGCCAGCAGCCCGGGTCGGCTGAACACTGAAGCTTTCTTT,CASSPGRLNTEAFF
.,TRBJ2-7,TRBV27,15,TGTGCCAGCAGTATACAGGGGGGGACCTCCTACGAGCAGTACTTC,CASSIQGGTSYEQYF
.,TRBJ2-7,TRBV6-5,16,TGTGCCAGCAGTTACGGACGGACCGGGAGCTCCTACGAGCAGTACTTC,CASSYGRTGSSYEQYF
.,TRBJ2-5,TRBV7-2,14,TGTGCCAGCAGCTTAGCGGGGGGGCTGGAGACCCAGTACTTC,CASSLAGGLETQYF
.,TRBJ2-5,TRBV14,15,TGTGCCAGCAGCCAAAGGACAGCCTCCGGAGGGACCCAGTACTTC,CASSQRTASGGTQYF
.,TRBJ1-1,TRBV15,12,TGTGCCACCAGCAGAGTGAGTGCTGAAGCTTTCTTT,CATSRVSAEAFF
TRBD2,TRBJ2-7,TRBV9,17,TGTGCCAGCAGCGTAGAAGACGAGCGGGGGGGCTCAATCGAGCAGTACTTC,CASSVEDERGGSIEQYF
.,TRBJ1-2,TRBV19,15,TGTGCCAGTAAACAGGGCTCATTGTTAAACTATGGCTACACCTTC,CASKQGSLLNYGYTF
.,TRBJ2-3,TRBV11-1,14,TGTGCCAGCAGCCTCTACAGGGCCGCAGATACGCAGTATTTT,CASSLYRAADTQYF
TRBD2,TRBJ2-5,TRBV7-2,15,TGTGCCAGCAGCTTTAGGACTAGCGGGGGGGAGACCCAGTACTTC,CASSFRTSGGETQYF
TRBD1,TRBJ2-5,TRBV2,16,TGTGCCAGCAGTAAAGGGACAGCAACGTTCCAAGAGACCCAGTACTTC,CASSKGTATFQETQYF
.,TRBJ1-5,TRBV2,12,TGTGCCAGTTCCGGTAGCAATCAGCCCCAGCATTTT,CASSGSNQPQHF
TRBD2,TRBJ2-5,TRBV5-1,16,TGCGCCAGCAGCTTCCGACTAGCGGGGGGTCAAGAGACCCAGTACTTC,CASSFRLAGGQETQYF
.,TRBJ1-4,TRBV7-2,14,TGTGCCAGCAGCTTATCCCGGGGGAATGAAAAACTGTTTTTT,CASSLSRGNEKLFF
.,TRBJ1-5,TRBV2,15,TGTGCCAGCATGAAGGATAGACAGGGCAATCAGCCCCAGCATTTT,CASMKDRQGNQPQHF
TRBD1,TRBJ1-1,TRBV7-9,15,TGTGCCAGCACCCGTCCTTCAGGGGGTAAGACTGAAGCTTTCTTT,CASTRPSGGKTEAFF
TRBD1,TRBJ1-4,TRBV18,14,TGTGCCAGCGGGTATGCCAGGGGGCTTGAAAAACTGTTTTTT,CASGYARGLEKLFF
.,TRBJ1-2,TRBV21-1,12,TGTGCCAGCAGCACAGGGGTAGGAGGCTACACCTTC,CASSTGVGGYTF
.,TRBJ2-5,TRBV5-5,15,TGTGCCAGCAACAGGGCAGGTACTTCGCAAGAGACCCAGTACTTC,CASNRAGTSQETQYF
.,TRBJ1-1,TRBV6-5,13,TGTGCCAGCAGTCCCAGTTGGCTCACTGAAGCTTTCTTT,CASSPSWLTEAFF
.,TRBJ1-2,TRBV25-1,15,TGTGCCAGCAGTGGGGCTTTTGGGACAAACTATGGCTACACCTTC,CASSGAFGTNYGYTF
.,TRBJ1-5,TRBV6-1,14,TGTGCCAGCATGCCCGGGACACTTTATCAGCCCCAGCATTTT,CASMPGTLYQPQHF
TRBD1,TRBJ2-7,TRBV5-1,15,TGCGCCAGCTCCTCTGGGGACAGGAAGGGGTACGAGCAGTACTTC,CASSSGDRKGYEQYF
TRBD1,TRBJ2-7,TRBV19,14,TGTGCCAGTAGTATAGGACAGGGGGCCTACGAGCAGTACTTC,CASSIGQGAYEQYF
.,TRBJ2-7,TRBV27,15,TGTGCCAGCAGTCCCGGGAGAAGCTTAACCTACGAGCAGTACTTC,CASSPGRSLTYEQYF
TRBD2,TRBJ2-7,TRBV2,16,TGTGCCAGCAGGCCCACTAGCGGGGGGTTATCCTACGAGCAGTACTTC,CASRPTSGGLSYEQYF